A selection of T cell receptor beta chains follows, all from one sample in a study of T cell responses to AZD1222 COVID-19 vaccine. The protocol was immunoSEQ multiplex PCR, while the TCRdb copy is restricted to in-frame clones and leaves out a portion. Found here are fewer than 150,000 clones, roughly 93% of them singletons; the top ten hold approximately 7%. Sample: peripheral blood, taken 28 days after the second AZD1222 dose. These receptors were taken from an adult who received the AZD1222 COVID-19 vaccine. The CDR3 runs from the conserved cysteine through the conserved F or W. The order of the fields is J gene, clone size, V gene, D gene, CDR3 protein, CDR3 DNA. D genes are given only for firm matches. Expanded clones get a size class; other rows say once, few or many, or leave the size out.

TRBJ1-1,once,TRBV5-5,NA,CASSLYPDANTEAFF,TGTGCCAGCAGCTTGTATCCAGACGCGAACACTGAAGCTTTCTTT
TRBJ1-6,few,TRBV6-2/TRBV6-3,TRBD1,CASSLTGTGDHNSPLHF,TGTGCCAGCAGTTTGACCGGGACAGGGGATCATAATTCACCCCTCCACTTT
TRBJ2-7,NA,TRBV6-2/TRBV6-3,NA,CASSYSSSYEQYF,TGTGCCAGCAGTTATTCGAGCAGCTACGAGCAGTACTTC
TRBJ1-3,NA,TRBV30,NA,CAWIKESGRNTIYF,TGTGCCTGGATTAAAGAATCCGGGAGAAACACCATATATTTT
TRBJ1-4,NA,TRBV6-1,NA,CASSVSGAIQATNEKLFF,TGTGCCAGCAGTGTATCAGGAGCGATCCAAGCAACTAATGAAAAACTGTTTTTT
TRBJ2-5,NA,TRBV18,TRBD2,CASSPAGVYQETQYF,TGTGCCAGCTCCCCCGCGGGGGTTTACCAAGAGACCCAGTACTTC
TRBJ1-1,NA,TRBV5-1,NA,CASSSGRGSTEAFF,TGCGCCAGCAGCTCGGGACGCGGGTCCACTGAAGCTTTCTTT
TRBJ1-6,NA,TRBV10-3,TRBD1,CAIRGTGRSPLHF,TGTGCCATCAGGGGGACAGGGCGCTCACCCCTCCACTTT
TRBJ1-1,NA,TRBV7-2,NA,CASSLMATENTEAFF,TGTGCCAGCAGCTTAATGGCGACAGAGAACACTGAAGCTTTCTTT
TRBJ2-1,NA,TRBV7-3,NA,CASSSDGGSYNEQFF,TGTGCCAGCAGCTCCGACGGTGGTTCCTACAATGAGCAGTTCTTC
TRBJ2-1,NA,TRBV27,NA,CASSSMRNEQFF,TGTGCCAGCAGTTCGATGAGGAATGAGCAGTTCTTC
TRBJ2-6,NA,TRBV28,NA,CASSLGTSGANVLTF,TGTGCCAGCAGTTTAGGGACCTCTGGGGCCAACGTCCTGACTTTC
TRBJ2-3,NA,TRBV6-2/TRBV6-3,NA,CASSPGWTSAGTDTQYF,TGTGCCAGCAGCCCTGGTTGGACCAGCGCGGGCACAGATACGCAGTATTTT
TRBJ1-4,NA,TRBV7-7,NA,CASSLGQNEKLFF,TGTGCTAGCAGCTTAGGGCAGAATGAAAAACTGTTTTTT
TRBJ1-2,NA,TRBV28,NA,CASSLAGSGYTF,TGTGCCAGCAGTTTAGCAGGGTCCGGCTACACCTTC
TRBJ2-5,NA,TRBV4-1,TRBD2,CASSQSGLAGVETQYF,TGCGCCAGCAGCCAATCGGGACTAGCGGGGGTAGAGACCCAGTACTTC
TRBJ2-5,NA,TRBV5-1,TRBD1,CASSLSRDRGQETQYF,TGCGCCAGCAGCTTGAGTCGGGACAGGGGACAAGAGACCCAGTACTTC
TRBJ1-6,NA,TRBV28,NA,CASSLVVRGSPLHF,TGTGCCAGCAGTTTAGTGGTCAGGGGATCACCCCTCCACTTT
TRBJ1-1,NA,TRBV11-2,NA,CASSLRLNTEAFF,TGTGCCAGCAGCCTTCGGCTGAACACTGAAGCTTTCTTT
TRBJ2-2,NA,TRBV9,TRBD2,CASSDLAGPNTGELFF,TGTGCCAGCAGCGATTTAGCGGGGCCGAACACCGGGGAGCTGTTTTTT
TRBJ1-1,NA,TRBV7-2,NA,CASSFFARGEAFF,TGTGCCAGCAGCTTCTTCGCCCGGGGTGAAGCTTTCTTT
TRBJ2-3,NA,TRBV3-1/TRBV3-2,NA,CASSQAGVTDTQYF,TGTGCCAGCAGCCAAGCGGGGGTCACAGATACGCAGTATTTT
TRBJ1-5,NA,TRBV28,NA,CATLDRTNQPQHF,TGTGCCACCCTGGACAGAACCAATCAGCCCCAGCATTTT
TRBJ1-1,NA,TRBV7-9,TRBD1,CASSLDRVTTEAFF,TGTGCCAGCAGCTTGGACAGGGTGACAACTGAAGCTTTCTTT
TRBJ2-3,NA,TRBV28,NA,CASSFRGRGTDTQYF,TGTGCCAGCAGTTTTCGGGGGCGCGGCACAGATACGCAGTATTTT
TRBJ2-7,once,TRBV9,TRBD1,CASSVGDREGEQYF,TGTGCCAGCAGCGTAGGGGACAGGGAAGGGGAGCAGTACTTC
TRBJ2-3,NA,TRBV2,NA,CASEDQGGASDTQYF,TGTGCCAGCGAGGATCAAGGGGGGGCCTCAGATACGCAGTATTTT
TRBJ1-2,NA,TRBV4-1,NA,CASSQDSPGGYTF,TGCGCCAGCAGCCAAGATTCGCCGGGGGGCTACACCTTC
TRBJ2-2,NA,TRBV24-1,TRBD1,CATSPRGTGESGELFF,TGTGCCACCAGCCCCCGTGGGACAGGGGAATCCGGGGAGCTGTTTTTT
TRBJ2-7,NA,TRBV7-9,NA,CASSLQAPSYEQYF,TGTGCCAGCAGCTTACAGGCACCCTCCTACGAGCAGTACTTC
TRBJ2-7,few,TRBV4-2,NA,CASSQAYEQYF,TGTGCCAGCAGTCAAGCCTACGAGCAGTACTTC
TRBJ1-3,NA,TRBV15,TRBD1,CATRPDRTQGNTIYF,TGTGCCACCAGACCGGACAGGACGCAAGGAAACACCATATATTTT
TRBJ1-1,NA,TRBV5-4,NA,CASSLGGVGTEAFF,TGTGCCAGCAGCTTGGGCGGGGTTGGCACTGAAGCTTTCTTT
TRBJ1-2,NA,TRBV20-1,NA,CSASTQGTNYGYTF,TGCAGTGCTAGTACGCAGGGTACTAACTATGGCTACACCTTC
TRBJ1-1,NA,TRBV6-4,TRBD1,CASSPGQGNTEAFF,TGTGCCAGCAGTCCGGGACAGGGTAACACTGAAGCTTTCTTT
TRBJ2-1,NA,TRBV14,NA,CASSQVSGSYNEQFF,TGTGCCAGCAGCCAAGTTTCGGGGAGCTACAATGAGCAGTTCTTC
TRBJ1-1,NA,TRBV29-1,NA,CSVESNTEAFF,TGCAGCGTTGAAAGTAACACTGAAGCTTTCTTT
TRBJ2-6,NA,TRBV3-1/TRBV3-2,TRBD1,CASSQVGQGVPVLTF,TGTGCCAGCAGCCAAGTCGGGCAGGGGGTCCCCGTCCTGACTTTC
TRBJ2-7,once,TRBV14,NA,CASSQGTFYEQYF,TGTGCCAGCAGCCAAGGAACCTTTTACGAGCAGTACTTC
TRBJ1-1,few,TRBV11-1,TRBD1,CASSQTGVGTEAFF,TGTGCCAGCAGCCAGACAGGGGTCGGCACTGAAGCTTTCTTT
TRBJ2-2,NA,TRBV6-4,NA,CASSDSGGRATGELFF,TGTGCCAGCAGTGACTCTGGGGGACGGGCCACCGGGGAGCTGTTTTTT
TRBJ2-3,NA,TRBV27,TRBD2,CASSWIAGGRAADTQYF,TGTGCCAGCAGTTGGATAGCGGGGGGGCGAGCGGCAGATACGCAGTATTTT
TRBJ2-7,NA,TRBV4-2,NA,CASSQEIGGGEQYF,TGTGCCAGCAGCCAAGAGATCGGGGGCGGCGAGCAGTACTTC
TRBJ1-1,NA,TRBV19,NA,CASSEDSLRAFF,TGTGCCAGTAGTGAAGATTCCCTCCGGGCTTTCTTT
TRBJ1-1,once,TRBV30,NA,CAWRSDGGTEAFF,TGTGCCTGGAGGTCGGATGGCGGCACTGAAGCTTTCTTT
TRBJ1-1,NA,TRBV2,TRBD1,CASSPVRDRGPEAFF,TGTGCCAGCAGTCCCGTCCGGGACAGAGGCCCTGAAGCTTTCTTT
TRBJ1-1,NA,TRBV27,NA,CASSRVRVGDTEAFF,TGTGCCAGTAGTCGAGTGAGGGTGGGGGACACTGAAGCTTTCTTT
TRBJ2-1,NA,TRBV11-3,TRBD1,CASTLTGGDEQFF,TGTGCCAGCACCCTGACAGGGGGTGATGAGCAGTTCTTC
TRBJ2-7,NA,TRBV28,TRBD1,CASSQWGQGYSYEQYF,TGTGCCAGCAGCCAATGGGGACAGGGGTACTCCTACGAGCAGTACTTC